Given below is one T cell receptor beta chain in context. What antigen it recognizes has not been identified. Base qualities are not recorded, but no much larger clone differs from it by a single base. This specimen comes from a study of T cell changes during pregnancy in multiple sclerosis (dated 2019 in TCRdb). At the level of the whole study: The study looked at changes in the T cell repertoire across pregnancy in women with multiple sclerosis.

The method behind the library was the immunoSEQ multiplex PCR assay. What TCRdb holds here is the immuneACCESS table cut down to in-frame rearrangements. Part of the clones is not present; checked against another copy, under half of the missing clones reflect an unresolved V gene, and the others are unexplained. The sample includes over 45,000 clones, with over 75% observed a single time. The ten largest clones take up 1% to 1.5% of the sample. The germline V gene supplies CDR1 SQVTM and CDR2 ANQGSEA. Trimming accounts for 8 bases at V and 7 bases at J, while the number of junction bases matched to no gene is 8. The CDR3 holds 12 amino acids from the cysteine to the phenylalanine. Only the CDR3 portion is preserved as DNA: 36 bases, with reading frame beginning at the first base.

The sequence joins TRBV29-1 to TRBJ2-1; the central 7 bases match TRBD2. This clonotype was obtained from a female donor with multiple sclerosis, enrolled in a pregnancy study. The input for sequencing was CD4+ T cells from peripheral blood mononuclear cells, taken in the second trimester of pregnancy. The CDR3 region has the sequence CSYSRGENEQFF. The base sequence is TGCAGCTACTCCCGGGGGGAAAATGAGCAGTTCTTC.